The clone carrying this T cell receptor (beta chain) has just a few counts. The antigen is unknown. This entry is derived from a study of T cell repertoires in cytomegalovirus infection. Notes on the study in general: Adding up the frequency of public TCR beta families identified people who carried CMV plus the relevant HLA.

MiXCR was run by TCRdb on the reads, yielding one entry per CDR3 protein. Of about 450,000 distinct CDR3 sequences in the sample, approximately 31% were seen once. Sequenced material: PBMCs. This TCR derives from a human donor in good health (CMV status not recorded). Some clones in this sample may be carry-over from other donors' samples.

The chain's CDR3 is CASSYGPSPNEKLFF. The CDR3 DNA follows: TGTGCCAGCAGTTACGGACCGTCCCCTAATGAAAAACTGTTTTTT. This sequence joins TRBV6-1 and TRBJ1-4; D is uncertain. Trimming stripped 5 bases from V and 3 bases from J, with 13 bases between. CDR1 and CDR2 (germline): MNHNS, SASEGT. The CDR3 spans 15 residues.